A single T cell receptor beta chain is shown here with its context. Germline lookup yields CDR1 MNHEY and CDR2 SMNVEV (reference sequence). With 4 bases clipped from V and 9 bases from J, the junction kept 9 bases outside the gene matches. This CDR3 contains 13 residues. This entry comes from a study of cytomegalovirus exposure and HLA in healthy donors. Study summary: There were just under 400 genotyped donors. Of these, about 81% fell in the genetic ancestry cluster associated with self-reported Caucasian donors.

Amplification used 60 Vbeta primers and 13 Jbeta primers. The assay was immunoSEQ multiplex PCR, and TCRdb's table has in-frame clones only and misses some. The sample carries some 190,000 clones, approximately 88% recorded once. The chain links TRBV27 to TRBJ2-7; 7 bases match TRBD2. This clonotype originated in a boy younger than 10 in good health and CMV-seronegative. Source material: PBMCs. In nucleotides, the CDR3 is TGTGCCAGCAGTTCGGGCGGGAGCGGTCGGCAGTACTTC. This encodes CASSSGGSGRQYF.